This T cell receptor (beta chain) was sequenced during a study of blood T cell repertoires in COVID-19. For the study at large: Specimens from acute and convalescent COVID-19 originated in the United States, Italy and Spain. PBMCs, B-cell-depleted T cells, or T cells provided the cDNA or gDNA that made up the material.

The CDR3 is 12 amino acids. V shed 7 bases and J 5 bases; nucleotides not matched to a gene: 4. Germline V CDR1 and CDR2: MNHEY, SVGAGI. Methods used by the authors: How many nucleated cells were present was estimated from reference gene primer amplification. Using immunoSEQ multiplex PCR, the repertoire was profiled, and TCRdb retains in-frame clones only, with some absent. V, J and clone size are those of that table, while D and trimming were read from the DNA. Of over 85,000 clones listed, about 87% were seen once; the top ten hold around 3%. The clonotype was recovered from a man aged 50-59 years with active or convalescent COVID-19. The sample consisted of peripheral blood. This chain uses TRBV6-5 with TRBJ2-7; 8 positions match TRBD1. The CDR3: CASIKDRDEQYF. The CDR3, as DNA: TGTGCCAGCATCAAGGACAGGGACGAGCAGTACTTC.